This is a list of T cell receptor beta chains from one sample in a study of shared clonotypes between healthy human individuals. Clones were read by immunoSEQ multiplex PCR, and TCRdb kept only the in-frame ones, dropping some. The data show approximately 2,300,000 clones, 85% to 95% seen once. Input material: naive CD4+ T cells from PBMCs. The receptors stem from a man younger than 35 in good health. Some clones in this sample may be carry-over from other donors' samples. CDR3s include the opening cysteine and the closing phenylalanine or tryptophan.

>16|TRBV11-2|TRBJ2-2
CASIIHGGSRTGELFF
>15|TRBV5-4|TRBJ2-1
CASSLPASSYNEQFF
>16|TRBV5-8|TRBJ1-5
CASSRRTDLSNQPQHF
>16|TRBV15|TRBJ1-5
CATSRDRGGGNQPQHF
>16|TRBV29-1|TRBJ2-1
CSVEAGRQSSYNEQFF
>13|TRBV9|TRBJ2-7
CASSVAPSHEQYF
>13|TRBV27|TRBJ1-2
CASSLNLGYGYTF
>19|TRBV5-1|TRBJ1-5
CASSWSGTLFLGSNQPQHF
>14|TRBV11-2|TRBJ2-7
CASSRTGGGYEQYF
>13|TRBV5-1|TRBJ1-4
CASSQGQGEKLFF
>15|TRBV9|TRBJ1-4
CASSVGRTEIEKLFF
>21|TRBV28|TRBJ1-5
CASSIFRGSLRTLGFNQPQHF
>12|TRBV18|TRBJ2-3
CASSPRLDTQYF
>20|TRBV9|TRBJ2-2
CASSVGPRPETSGTSGELFF
>18|TRBV4-1|TRBJ2-6
CASSQGQGRGSGANVLTF
>11|TRBV7-9|TRBJ2-1
CASASYAEQFF
>15|TRBV19|TRBJ1-2
CASSGTVPQSGGYTF
>15|TRBV28|TRBJ1-5
CASSFGTGVSQPQHF
>11|TRBV28|TRBJ2-7
CASSLSQGQYF
>19|TRBV27|TRBJ1-1
CASSRPYGDLGTKNTEAFF
>15|TRBV4-1|TRBJ2-7
CASSHGTGGSYEQYF
>17|TRBV28|TRBJ1-2
CASSLGGGDSSAYGYTF
>13|TRBV10-3|TRBJ2-7
CAIRLAEPYEQYF
>15|TRBV7-9|TRBJ1-4
CASSAPTVSSEKLFF
>16|TRBV15|TRBJ2-7
CATSRDSGGHLYEQYF
>16|TRBV7-3|TRBJ2-1
CASSSSGGSGGNEQFF
>20|TRBV19|TRBJ2-1
CASSNNQLPGLAGGNNEQFF
>15|TRBV7-9|TRBJ1-2
CASSLGGQFNYGYTF
>13|TRBV14|TRBJ2-7
CASSQGAYYEQYF
>16|TRBV7-8|TRBJ2-7
CASSPKGGLAVYEQYF
>15|TRBV5-4|TRBJ2-1
CASSFSGTSAREQFF
>20|TRBV9|TRBJ2-3
CASSGAGGWVAGTETDTQYF
>16|TRBV9|TRBJ2-3
CASSVRASGTTDTQYF
>12|TRBV28|TRBJ1-2
CASRRLPFGYTF
>14|TRBV5-1|TRBJ1-4
CASSPGAGLAVGFF
>14|TRBV7-8|TRBJ2-1
CASSFLGSYNEQFF
>17|TRBV7-8|TRBJ1-4
CASSLARGLATNEKLFF
>13|TRBV28|TRBJ2-5
CASYDWTLRTQYF
>14|TRBV19|TRBJ1-2
CASLSGTGVWGYTF
>15|TRBV5-1|TRBJ1-2
CASSPGSGSGYGYTF
>15|TRBV6-1|TRBJ2-7
CASSETGASSYEQYF
>18|TRBV18|TRBJ1-4
CASSPPAPRDLANEKLFF
>15|TRBV19|TRBJ2-1
CASSKILRAYNEQFF
>16|TRBV28|TRBJ2-1
CASRPQIGVSWDEQFF
>12|TRBV28|TRBJ1-5
CASGSRSLYQHF
>16|TRBV5-1|TRBJ2-2
CASSPLTGRSTGELFF
>15|TRBV6-5|TRBJ1-2
CASSGTGTGNYGYTF
>14|TRBV6-1|TRBJ2-7
CASSGGGRVGEQYF
>14|TRBV7-2|TRBJ1-1
CASSLEAFNTEAFF
>12|TRBV19|TRBJ1-4
CASSTQGEKLFF
>15|TRBV6-5|TRBJ1-1
CASSYSPRGGVEAFF
>16|TRBV18|TRBJ1-4
CASSPQGFISDEKLFF
>12|TRBV6-5|TRBJ2-7
CASSSSGYEQYF
>15|TRBV4-1|TRBJ1-1
CASSQTQTKNTEAFF
>12|TRBV29-1|TRBJ2-1
CSVDLGGNEQFF
>14|TRBV27|TRBJ2-7
CASPGTRLYYEQYF
>14|TRBV7-8|TRBJ1-1
CASSLGGTPRRAFF
>15|TRBV9|TRBJ2-1
CARLSGTSTYNEQFF
>15|TRBV29-1|TRBJ2-7
CSVRGLAGLTYEQYF
>15|TRBV7-8|TRBJ2-7
CASSLRTGGPYEQYF